This T cell receptor beta chain appears in the sequencing data of a study of metastatic and nonmetastatic thyroid tumors. As for the study in general: Repertoire data that came from the blood and tumor or nodule tissue of malignant and benign thyroid patients were compared. Study findings and constraints: As reported, TCR beta diversity in blood and tumor was significantly higher in malignant thyroid tumors than in benign nodules.

The CDR3 is made up of 16 amino acids. Between the trimmed V and J ends, which lost 4 bases and 0 bases, there was a span of 11 bases. The germline gives CDR1 SGDLS, CDR2 YYNGEE. As to this clone: Its antigen remains unknown.

Authors' data handling: It was from CDR3 differences across clinicopathological groups that a distant-metastasis classifier for papillary thyroid cancer was built. With MiXCR, TCRdb reprocessed the PCR reads. The V and J calls, along with clone size, are taken from TCRdb and not from the paper's own processing. The sample records around 16,000 clones, roughly a quarter being singletons. No patient had received any treatment before thyroid surgery. This receptor was identified in a male donor with papillary thyroid cancer or a benign thyroid nodule (not recorded which). Some clones in this sample may be carry-over from other donors' samples. J is TRBJ2-6 and V is TRBV9; TRBD2 is a possible D gene (5 bases). The sequencing sample was made of blood. CDR3 sequence: CASSPPGVSGANVLTF. DNA of the CDR3: TGTGCCAGCAGCCCCCCCGGGGTCTCTGGGGCCAACGTCCTGACTTTC.